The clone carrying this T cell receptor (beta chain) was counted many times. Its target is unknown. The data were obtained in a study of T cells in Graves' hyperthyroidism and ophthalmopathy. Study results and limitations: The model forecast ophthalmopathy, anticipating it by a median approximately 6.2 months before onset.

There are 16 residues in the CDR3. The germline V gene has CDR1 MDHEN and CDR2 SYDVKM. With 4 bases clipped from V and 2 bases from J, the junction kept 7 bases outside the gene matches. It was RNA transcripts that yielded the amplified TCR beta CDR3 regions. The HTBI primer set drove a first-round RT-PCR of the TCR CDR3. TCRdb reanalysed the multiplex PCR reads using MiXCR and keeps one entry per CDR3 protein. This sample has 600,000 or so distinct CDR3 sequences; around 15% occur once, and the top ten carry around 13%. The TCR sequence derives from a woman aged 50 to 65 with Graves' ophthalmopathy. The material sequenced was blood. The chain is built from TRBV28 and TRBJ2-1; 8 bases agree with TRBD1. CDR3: CASSSGAGGAYNEQFF. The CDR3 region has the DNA TGTGCCAGCAGTTCCGGGGCAGGGGGCGCCTACAATGAGCAGTTCTTC.